Each of the 2 T cell receptor beta chains below was sequenced from the same sample in a study of OX40 agonist ivuxolimab in advanced cancers. Measured with immunoSEQ multiplex PCR; TCRdb has only the in-frame clones, and not every one. This table holds tens of thousands of clones, roughly nine tenths found once. Here the sequenced sample was CD4+ or CD8+ T cells sorted from blood, taken in a trial of the OX40 agonist ivuxolimab. The receptors come from an adult with an advanced solid tumor such as melanoma, head and neck, liver or kidney cancer.

CDR3 sequence reads: CASSHPTYNEQFF. In DNA form, the CDR3 reads TGCGCCAGCAGCCATCCGACCTACAATGAGCAGTTCTTC. V usage is TRBV5-1 and J usage is TRBJ2-1, with D unclear. The CDR3 totals 13 residues. The V and J ends lost 4 bases and 2 bases respectively, with 7 bases between them. Looked up from germline, CDR1 is SGHRS and CDR2 is YFSETQ.

J is TRBJ2-5 and V is TRBV30, with 7 bases that match TRBD2. The CDR3 spans 15 residues. Per the germline V gene, CDR1 is GTSNPN and CDR2 is SVGIG (reference sequence). J was trimmed by 5 bases and V by 0 bases; bases with no gene match: 9. The CDR3 loop reads CAWSVGAGVAETQYF. CDR3 nucleotides: TGTGCCTGGAGTGTCGGCGCGGGAGTTGCGGAGACCCAGTACTTC. Full variable domain (remainder filled in from reference TRBV30 and TRBJ2-5): SQTIHQWPATLVQPVGSPLSLECTVEGTSNPNLYWYRQAAGRGLQLLFYSVGIGQISSEVPQNLSASRPQDRQFILSSKKLLLSDSGFYLCAWSVGAGVAETQYFGPGTRLLVL.